One and the same sample provided the 15 T cell receptor beta chains below, sequenced in a study of blood T cells in healthy people across ages. Then a second PCR, running roughly 7 to 11 cycles, was carried out with a sample-barcoded 5' primer and a J-beta primer mix. TCRdb called the 5' RACE reads again in MiXCR, with one record for every CDR3 protein. In the table there are roughly 800,000 distinct CDR3 sequences, 53% of which are singletons. The source material was blood. The receptor source for this set is a man older than 75 in good health.

This clonotype was observed once. The junction departs from germline at one end; a sequencing error may be responsible. The chain links TRBV6-5 to TRBJ2-7; D gene unclear. The length of the CDR3 is 11 residues. CDR1 is MNHEY and CDR2 is SVGAGI in the germline V gene. In nucleotides, the CDR3 is TGTGCCGGCAGTTACTTCGGCGAGCAGTACTTC. Its protein is CAGSYFGEQYF.

V gene TRBV6-1 combines with J gene TRBJ2-2; tentative D call: TRBD2 (6 bases). Germline V gives CDR1 MNHNS, CDR2 SASEGT. This CDR3 is built from 18 residues. The V and J ends lost 7 bases and 3 bases respectively, with 24 bases between them. The CDR3 DNA follows: TGTGCCAGCATCACCCGCTTCGCCGGTACGGGGGACACCGGGGAGCTGTTTTTT. Residues: CASITRFAGTGDTGELFF.

This chain links TRBV6-2 or TRBV6-3 with TRBJ2-7; 7 nucleotides align to TRBD1. Unmatched junction bases numbered 11, after V lost 7 bases and J lost 2 bases. Germline assignment: CDR1 MNHEY and CDR2 SVGEGT. The CDR3 sequence is 15 residues long. The CDR3 reads CASTYRGTAAYEQYF. CDR3 nucleotide sequence: TGTGCCAGCACCTATCGTGGGACAGCGGCCTACGAGCAGTACTTC.

This chain joins TRBV29-1 and TRBJ1-4; weak D call: TRBD1 (5 bases). V gave up 5 bases and J gave up 10 bases, with 11 bases separating them. Germline V gene lookup returns CDR1 SQVTM and CDR2 ANQGSEA. The CDR3 covers 11 residues. The CDR3: CSVNRQGKLFF. The CDR3 region has the DNA TGCAGCGTTAATAGGCAGGGAAAACTGTTTTTT.

The rearrangement links TRBV3-1 to TRBJ2-1; D ambiguous. Germline lookup yields CDR1 LGHDT and CDR2 YNNKEL (reference sequence). Trimming took 0 bases from V and 4 from J, leaving 10 bases between them. The CDR3 covers 15 residues. In DNA, the CDR3 is TGTGCCAGCAGCCAAGATGGGCAGCAATACAATGAGCAGTTCTTC. Its translation is CASSQDGQQYNEQFF.

The DNA for the CDR3 is TGCAGTGCGGACGAGGGGCAGGGAAAACTGTTTTTT. It is translated as CSADEGQGKLFF. The chain uses TRBV20-1 and TRBJ1-4; perhaps TRBD1 as D (5 bases). In germline, CDR1 is DFQATT, CDR2 SNEGSKA (reference sequence). The CDR3 spans 12 residues. Trimming shortened V by 6 bases and J by 10 bases, and 15 bases separated the two germline ends.

The V and J genes are TRBV27 and TRBJ2-1; perhaps TRBD2 as D (5 bases). CDR1 and CDR2 (germline): MNHEY, SMNVEV (reference sequence). V was cut by 5 bases and J by 9 bases, with 14 bases left in between. The CDR3 has 13 amino acids. CDR3 DNA sequence: TGTGCCAGCAGTGTAGGATTGGCGGGTGAGCAGTTCTTC. It translates to CASSVGLAGEQFF.

The chain links TRBV20-1 to TRBJ2-3; 13 nucleotides line up with TRBD2. The germline V gene encodes CDR1 DFQATT and CDR2 SNEGSKA (reference sequence). V was pared by 1 base and J by 6 bases, with 10 bases of the junction left unmatched. The CDR3 length is 17 residues. CDR3 nucleotide sequence: TGCAGTGCTAGAGTTATGGGACTAGCGGGACGAGGTGATACGCAGTATTTT. Translating it yields CSARVMGLAGRGDTQYF.

This rearrangement joins TRBV3-1 to TRBJ2-7; D is unclear. This CDR3 region has 15 residues. The V end was cut by 1 base, the J end by 3 bases, with 13 bases between. Germline values: CDR1 LGHDT, CDR2 YNNKEL (reference sequence). The CDR3 protein is CASSQVGLGHYEQYF. The DNA for the CDR3 is TGTGCCAGCAGCCAAGTGGGCCTTGGGCACTACGAGCAGTACTTC.

This chain links TRBV7-3 with TRBJ2-7, with D perhaps matching TRBD2 (7 bases). The CDR3 consists of 15 residues. Trimming removed 5 bases at V and 4 bases at J, with 18 bases between. Germline values: CDR1 SGHTA, CDR2 FQGTGA. CDR3 protein: CASSLRGALGYEQYF. CDR3 DNA: TGTGCCAGCAGCCTACGGGGGGCGCTCGGGTACGAGCAGTACTTC.

This clonotype has just one count. This chain connects TRBV7-2 to TRBJ2-7; the match to TRBD2 covers 12 bases. J lost 9 bases, V lost 2 bases, and 14 bases had no gene match. This CDR3 has 17 amino acids. Per germline, CDR1 SGHTA and CDR2 FQGNSA. The CDR3 DNA follows: TGTGCCAGCAGCTTAAATGGGCGACTAGCGGGGGCCCAGAGGCAGTACTTC. This gives the protein CASSLNGRLAGAQRQYF.

This clonotype has only one observation. V and J are TRBV5-1 and TRBJ2-1, with 8 bases lining up with TRBD2. The germline CDR1 and CDR2 sequences are SGHRS and YFSETQ. The junction had 7 bases not matched to a gene; V was cut back by 3 bases and J by 8 bases. This CDR3 region has 14 residues. The CDR3 loop reads CASSWGLVKDEQFF. CDR3 nucleotides: TGCGCCAGCAGCTGGGGACTAGTCAAGGATGAGCAGTTCTTC.

The rearrangement uses TRBV2 and TRBJ2-2, with D hard to call. The CDR3 length is 12 residues. Germline CDR1 is SNHLY and CDR2 is FYNNEI. The CDR3 spells CATPSLAGELFF. CDR3 bases: TGTGCTACCCCTTCCCTGGCCGGGGAGCTGTTTTTT.

V and J are TRBV12-3 or TRBV12-4 and TRBJ2-7; 7 bases agree with TRBD2. This CDR3 has 13 residues. V was pared by 5 bases and J by 5 bases, with 6 bases of the junction left unmatched. CDR3 residues: CASSNAGVHEQYF. Written as DNA, the CDR3 is TGTGCCAGCAGTAACGCGGGAGTCCACGAGCAGTACTTC.

The genes are TRBV20-1 and TRBJ2-3, with TRBD2 as a possible D gene (5 bases). CDR1 and CDR2 (germline): DFQATT, SNEGSKA (reference sequence). Trimming took 4 bases from V and 5 from J, leaving 16 bases between them. CDR3 size: 14 residues. DNA of the CDR3: TGCAGTGCTAATTCTGGGATAGGAGGAGATACGCAGTATTTT. Translated: CSANSGIGGDTQYF.